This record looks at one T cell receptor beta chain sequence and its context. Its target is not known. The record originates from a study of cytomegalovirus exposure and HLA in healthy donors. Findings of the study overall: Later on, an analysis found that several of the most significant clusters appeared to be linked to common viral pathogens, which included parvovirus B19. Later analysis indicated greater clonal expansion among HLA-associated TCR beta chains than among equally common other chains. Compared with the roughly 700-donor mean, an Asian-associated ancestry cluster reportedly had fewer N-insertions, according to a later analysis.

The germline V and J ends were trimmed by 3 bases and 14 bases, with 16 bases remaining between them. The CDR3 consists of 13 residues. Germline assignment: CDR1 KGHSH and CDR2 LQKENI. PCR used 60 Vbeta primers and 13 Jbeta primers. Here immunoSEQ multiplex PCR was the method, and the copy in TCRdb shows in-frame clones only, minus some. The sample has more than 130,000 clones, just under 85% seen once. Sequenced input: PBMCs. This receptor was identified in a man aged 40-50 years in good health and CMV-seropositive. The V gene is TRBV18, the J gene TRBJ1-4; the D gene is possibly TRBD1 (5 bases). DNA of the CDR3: TGTGCCAGCTCACCCTCTCGGGGGGGAGGGCTGTTTTTT. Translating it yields CASSPSRGGGLFF.